These 27 T cell receptor beta chains originate from one sample sequenced in a study of shared clonotypes between healthy human individuals. Profiled with immunoSEQ multiplex PCR; TCRdb holds only in-frame clones, not every one. Of 950,000 to 1,100,000 clones listed, around 74% were seen once; the top ten hold around 1.5%. The sequenced sample was memory CD4+ T cells sorted from blood. Regarding subset: CD45RA-negative fraction. These receptors all stem from a young man in good health.

The V call is TRBV6-1, the J call TRBJ2-1; TRBD2 agrees at 11 bases. V lost 2 bases and J lost 8; bases outside the gene matches: 5. This CDR3 has 15 amino acids. Germline V gene sequence: CDR1 MNHNS, CDR2 SASEGT. This CDR3 is CASSEPGLAVYEQFF. For the CDR3, the DNA is TGTGCCAGCAGTGAACCGGGACTAGCGGTTTATGAGCAGTTCTTC.

Only one count was recorded for this clone. The chain uses TRBV10-3 and TRBJ1-2; D call uncertain. Trimming removed 6 bases at V and 0 bases at J, with 17 bases between. The CDR3 covers 16 residues. Germline CDR1 reads ENHRY; CDR2 reads SYGVKD. CDR3 in DNA: TGTGCCATCAGACCTGAGGGAGGCGGCACTAACTATGGCTACACCTTC. Translation gives CAIRPEGGGTNYGYTF.

The CDR3 here is CASSRSSWGDYNEQFF. The CDR3 nucleotides are TGTGCCAGCAGCCGGAGTAGTTGGGGGGACTACAATGAGCAGTTCTTC. The rearrangement joins TRBV4-2 to TRBJ2-1, with TRBD2 as a possible D gene (6 bases). With 4 bases removed from V and 3 bases from J, the gap between germline ends came to 16 bases. CDR1 is LGHNA, CDR2 YNFKEQ, per germline. The CDR3 is made up of 16 amino acids.

This chain uses TRBV7-2 with TRBJ2-7; 13 bases map to TRBD2. The CDR3 is 16 amino acids. The germline gives CDR1 SGHTA, CDR2 FQGNSA. After removal of 5 bases from V and 6 bases from J, the junction contained 10 bases not matched to a gene. CDR3 residues: CASSPTSGRAGGEQYF. In DNA, the CDR3 is TGTGCCAGCAGCCCCACTAGCGGGAGGGCAGGTGGCGAGCAGTACTTC.

This chain links TRBV10-3 with TRBJ1-5; D is ambiguous. The CDR3 is made up of 14 amino acids. The V gene lost 3 bases and the J gene lost 0 bases, with 6 bases spanning the gap. Germline lookup yields CDR1 ENHRY and CDR2 SYGVKD. CDR3 DNA: TGTGCCATCAGTGACCCTCATAGCAATCAGCCCCAGCATTTT. Protein: CAISDPHSNQPQHF.

The chain carries TRBV19 and TRBJ1-6; a weak D match, TRBD1 (6 bases). Germline CDR1 and CDR2: LNHDA and SQIVND (reference sequence). The CDR3 contains 16 residues. Trimming took 2 bases from V and 10 from J, leaving 18 bases between them. The CDR3 reads CASSITQGGGNSPLHF. The CDR3 bases are TGTGCCAGTAGTATAACACAGGGTGGAGGTAACTCACCCCTCCACTTT.

This chain links TRBV11-3 with TRBJ2-5; TRBD1 might be the D (5 bases). Germline CDR1 is SGHNT and CDR2 is YENEEA. Trimming cost V 0 bases and J 4 bases, with 18 bases left between them. CDR3 length: 17 amino acids. The CDR3 DNA reads as TGTGCCAGCAGCTTAGATTGGTCAGGGCTCCGCAGAGAGACCCAGTACTTC. Translation: CASSLDWSGLRRETQYF. The whole variable domain, filled in from reference TRBV11-3 and TRBJ2-5, reads EAGVVQSPRYKIIEKKQPVAFWCNPISGHNTLYWYLQNLGQGPELLIRYENEEAVDDSQLPKDRFSAERLKGVDSTLKIQPAELGDSAVYLCASSLDWSGLRRETQYFGPGTRLLVL.

The chain employs TRBV18 and TRBJ2-3, with TRBD2 matching over 10 bases. Germline CDR1 and CDR2: KGHSH and LQKENI. V lost 4 bases and J lost 4; bases outside the gene matches: 5. This CDR3 has 15 amino acids. The CDR3 DNA sequence: TGTGCCAGCTCACTACTAGCGGGAATTGCAGATACGCAGTATTTT. Encoded protein: CASSLLAGIADTQYF.

The chain joins TRBV7-2 to TRBJ2-7, with 7 positions matching TRBD2. This CDR3 has 15 amino acids. CDR1 SGHTA and CDR2 FQGNSA come from the germline V gene. V lost 2 bases, J lost 1 base, and 5 bases stayed unmatched. The CDR3 spells CASSLLAEESYEQYF. The CDR3 nucleotides are TGTGCCAGCAGCTTACTAGCGGAGGAGTCCTACGAGCAGTACTTC.

This clone was observed a handful of times. The chain employs TRBV5-1 and TRBJ2-1, with D tentatively TRBD1 (6 bases). V was pared by 3 bases and J by 9 bases, with 19 bases between. Per germline, CDR1 SGHRS and CDR2 YFSETQ. CDR3 length equals 15 residues. The CDR3: CASSSLEKRGFEQFF. DNA of the CDR3: TGCGCCAGCAGCTCGTTAGAAAAAAGGGGGTTTGAGCAGTTCTTC.

This clone was seen a few times. The V and J genes are TRBV21-1 and TRBJ1-2; the tabulated D call, TRBD1, remains unverified against the DNA. TRBV21-1 is given as a pseudogene. The CDR3 contains 12 residues. The CDR3 region is CASNWPGRGYTF. DNA of the CDR3: TGTGCCAGCAATTGGCCTGGGCGTGGCTACACCTTC.

The J gene is TRBJ2-6, the V gene TRBV19, with D uncertain. Trimming pared 3 bases from V and 0 bases from J, leaving 9 bases between. Per the germline V gene, CDR1 is LNHDA and CDR2 is SQIVND (reference sequence). The CDR3 totals 16 residues. The CDR3 DNA follows: TGTGCCAGTAGTATTCAGGCAGGCTCTGGGGCCAACGTCCTGACTTTC. Amino acids: CASSIQAGSGANVLTF.

The chain recombines TRBV5-1 with TRBJ2-4, with D perhaps TRBD1 (5 bases). The CDR3 length is 12 residues. The ends were cut back, 0 bases at V and 10 bases at J, with 8 bases in the middle. Germline assignment: CDR1 SGHRS and CDR2 YFSETQ. The CDR3 coding sequence is TGCGCCAGCAGCTTGGAAGGGGAAATTCAGTACTTC. Its protein product is CASSLEGEIQYF.

This chain connects TRBV15 to TRBJ2-1; D gene ambiguous. This CDR3 spans 15 amino acids. Germline lookup yields CDR1 LNHNV and CDR2 YYDKDF (reference sequence). The ends were cut back, 0 bases at V and 8 bases at J, with 14 bases in the middle. This CDR3 is CATSRDGAYSDEQFF. Here the CDR3 DNA reads TGTGCCACCAGCAGAGATGGCGCTTACTCAGATGAGCAGTTCTTC.

The chain employs TRBV28 and TRBJ1-5; 8 bases are a match to TRBD1. The J segment lost 3 bases and the V segment lost 2 bases, leaving 9 bases of the junction unmatched. This CDR3 has 17 amino acids. From germline, CDR1 is MDHEN and CDR2 SYDVKM. The CDR3 DNA is TGTGCCAGCAGTTTAATGACAGGGGCGAACCCCAATCAGCCCCAGCATTTT. It is translated as CASSLMTGANPNQPQHF.

J is TRBJ1-5 and V is TRBV19; D perhaps matches TRBD1 (6 bases). This CDR3 is built from 15 residues. V lost 7 bases and J lost 3, with 16 bases in between. Germline-derived CDR1 and CDR2 are LNHDA and SQIVND (reference sequence). CDR3 loop: CASKKQGPYNQPQHF. The CDR3 DNA follows: TGTGCCAGTAAGAAACAGGGCCCCTACAATCAGCCCCAGCATTTT. The full variable domain, its missing parts supplied by reference TRBV19 and TRBJ1-5, is DGGITQSPKYLFRKEGQNVTLSCEQNLNHDAMYWYRQDPGQGLRLIYYSQIVNDFQKGDIAEGYSVSREKKESFPLTVTSAQKNPTAFYLCASKKQGPYNQPQHFGDGTRLSIL.

V usage is TRBV11-2 and J usage is TRBJ2-3, with TRBD1 matching 8 bases. The CDR3 length is 15 residues. Germline CDR1 is SGHAT and CDR2 is FQNNGV. The ends lost 5 bases at V and 2 bases at J; junction bases unmatched: 6. The CDR3 reads CASSLWTGLTDTQYF. Written as DNA, the CDR3 is TGTGCCAGCAGCCTCTGGACAGGGCTCACAGATACGCAGTATTTT.

The chain uses TRBV27 and TRBJ2-3; 7 nucleotides align to TRBD2. This CDR3 is built from 14 residues. Germline V gives CDR1 MNHEY, CDR2 SMNVEV (reference sequence). The junction had 8 bases not matched to a gene; V was cut back by 9 bases and J by 2 bases. In DNA form, the CDR3 reads TGTGCCAGTTCGCGGGGGTCCCTCACAGATACGCAGTATTTT. Translation gives CASSRGSLTDTQYF.

This clone was picked up a small number of times. The chain recombines TRBV2 with TRBJ1-6; D gene unclear. Germline CDR1 and CDR2: SNHLY and FYNNEI. Between the trimmed V and J ends, which lost 9 bases and 7 bases, there was a span of 13 bases. This CDR3 region has 13 residues. The CDR3: CARRADKNSPLHF. In DNA form, the CDR3 reads TGTGCCAGAAGGGCTGACAAAAATTCACCCCTCCACTTT.

Note on this clone: Relative to the germline gene, one junction end is altered; a read error may explain this. The V gene is TRBV6-1, the J gene TRBJ2-3; perhaps TRBD1 as D (5 bases). The CDR3 consists of 12 residues. Germline CDR1 MNHNS, CDR2 SASEGT. The CDR3 nucleotides read TGTGCCAGCAGTGCGACAGCAGATGCGCAGTATTTT. Translated, it gives CASSATADAQYF.

This rearrangement joins TRBV25-1 to TRBJ2-5; TRBD2 aligns across 10 bases. V lost 2 bases to trimming and J lost 5 bases; unmatched junction nucleotides: 14. The CDR3 runs to 18 residues. In germline, CDR1 is MGHDK, CDR2 SYGVNS. The CDR3 DNA is TGTGCCAGCAGTGAAGGGAAGCGGGGGGGCCGGGCAGGCGAGACCCAGTACTTC. It codes for CASSEGKRGGRAGETQYF.

This clone was seen only once. V gene TRBV27 combines with J gene TRBJ2-5, with D possibly being TRBD2 (5 bases). The CDR3 is made up of 14 amino acids. Germline V gives CDR1 MNHEY, CDR2 SMNVEV (reference sequence). V was trimmed by 11 bases and J by 4 bases, leaving 20 bases between them. CDR3 in DNA: TGTGCCTCACGAGGGCTAGCTGTGGGAGAGACCCAGTACTTC. Its translation: CASRGLAVGETQYF.

Notes on this clone: Within the sample, other DNA sequences also encode this same CDR3. This chain uses TRBV29-1 with TRBJ2-3; no firm D call. Germline CDR1 SQVTM, CDR2 ANQGSEA. CDR3 length: 12 amino acids. The CDR3 DNA is TGCAGTGTAGAAGTTGGGGCAGATACGCAGTATTTT. Translation gives CSVEVGADTQYF.

V is TRBV2 and J is TRBJ2-1; tentatively, D is TRBD1 (6 bases). The V end was cut by 11 bases, the J end by 5 bases, with 19 bases between. Germline values: CDR1 SNHLY, CDR2 FYNNEI. The CDR3 is made up of 14 amino acids. CDR3 DNA: TGTGCCTCCCGAGTGGGGGCTACGGACAATGAGCAGTTCTTC. This sequence encodes CASRVGATDNEQFF.

Concerning this clone: The sample contains more than one DNA sequence encoding this CDR3. The chain is built from TRBV7-2 and TRBJ2-2, with D uncertain. Looked up from germline, CDR1 is SGHTA and CDR2 is FQGNSA. The CDR3 sequence is 11 residues long. Trimming removed 5 bases from V and 6 bases from J, with 4 bases in between. The CDR3 spells CASSAPGELFF. DNA for the CDR3: TGTGCCAGCAGCGCGCCCGGGGAGCTGTTTTTT.

The chain has TRBV9 and TRBJ1-2, with no clear D. Germline V gene lookup returns CDR1 SGDLS and CDR2 YYNGEE. V gave up 2 bases and J gave up 7 bases, with 12 bases separating them. The CDR3 runs 13 residues. The CDR3 sequence is CASSVDVGGGYTF. The CDR3 DNA is TGTGCCAGCAGCGTCGACGTTGGTGGTGGCTACACCTTC.

The J gene is TRBJ2-5, the V gene TRBV5-4, with D perhaps TRBD2 (6 bases). The germline gives CDR1 SGHNT, CDR2 YYREEE (reference sequence). The CDR3 has 15 residues. Between the trimmed V and J ends, which lost 2 bases and 1 base, there was a span of 12 bases. The CDR3 reads CASSFWRDLQETQYF. CDR3 nucleotides: TGTGCCAGCAGCTTCTGGCGGGACCTCCAAGAGACCCAGTACTTC.